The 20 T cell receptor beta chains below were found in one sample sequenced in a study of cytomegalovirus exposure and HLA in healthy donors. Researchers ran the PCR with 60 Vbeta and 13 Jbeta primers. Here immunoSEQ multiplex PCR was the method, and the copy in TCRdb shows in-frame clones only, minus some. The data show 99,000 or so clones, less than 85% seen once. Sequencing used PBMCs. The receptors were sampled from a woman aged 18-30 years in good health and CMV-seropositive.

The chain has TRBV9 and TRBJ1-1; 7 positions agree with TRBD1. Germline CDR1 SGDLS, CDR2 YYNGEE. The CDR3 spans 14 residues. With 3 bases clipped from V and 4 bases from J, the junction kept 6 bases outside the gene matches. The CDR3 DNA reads TGTGCCAGCAGCGGCCCGACAGGGACCACTGAAGCTTTCTTT. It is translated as CASSGPTGTTEAFF.

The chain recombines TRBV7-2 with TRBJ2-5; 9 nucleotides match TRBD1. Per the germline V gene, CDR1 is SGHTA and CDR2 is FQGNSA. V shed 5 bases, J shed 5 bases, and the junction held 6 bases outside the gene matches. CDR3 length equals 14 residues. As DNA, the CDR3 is TGTGCCAGCAGCACTTACAGGGGGCTGGAGACCCAGTACTTC. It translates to CASSTYRGLETQYF.

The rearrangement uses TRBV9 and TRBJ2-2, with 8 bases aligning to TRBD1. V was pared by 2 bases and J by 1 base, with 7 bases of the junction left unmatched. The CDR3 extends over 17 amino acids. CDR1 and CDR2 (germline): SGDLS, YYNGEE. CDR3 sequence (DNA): TGTGCCAGCAGCGTTCCTTGGACAGGGATGAACACCGGGGAGCTGTTTTTT. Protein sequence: CASSVPWTGMNTGELFF.

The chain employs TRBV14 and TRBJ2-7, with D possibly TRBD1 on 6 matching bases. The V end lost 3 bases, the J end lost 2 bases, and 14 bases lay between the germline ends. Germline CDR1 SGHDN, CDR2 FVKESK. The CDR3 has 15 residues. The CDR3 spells CASSQTTGHPYEQYF. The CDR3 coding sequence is TGTGCCAGCAGCCAGACGACAGGCCACCCCTACGAGCAGTACTTC.

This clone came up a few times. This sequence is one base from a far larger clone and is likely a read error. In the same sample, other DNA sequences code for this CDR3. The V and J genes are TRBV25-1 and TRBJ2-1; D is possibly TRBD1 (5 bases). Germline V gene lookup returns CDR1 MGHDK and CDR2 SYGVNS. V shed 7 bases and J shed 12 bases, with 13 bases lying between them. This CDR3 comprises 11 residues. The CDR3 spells CASTQGDLQFF. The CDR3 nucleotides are TGTGCCAGCACTCAGGGCGATTTGCAGTTCTTC.

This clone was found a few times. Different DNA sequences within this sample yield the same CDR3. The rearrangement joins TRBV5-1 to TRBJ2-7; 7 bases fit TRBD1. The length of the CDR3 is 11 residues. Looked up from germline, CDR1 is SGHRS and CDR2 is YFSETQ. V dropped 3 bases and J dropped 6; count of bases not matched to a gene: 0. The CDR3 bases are TGCGCCAGCAGCTCAGGGGGCGAGCAGTACTTC. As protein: CASSSGGEQYF.

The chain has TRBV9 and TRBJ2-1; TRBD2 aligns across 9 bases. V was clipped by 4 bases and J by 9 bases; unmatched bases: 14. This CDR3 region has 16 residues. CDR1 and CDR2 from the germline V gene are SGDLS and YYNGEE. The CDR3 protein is CASSPRIAGAGSEQFF. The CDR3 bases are TGTGCCAGCAGCCCCCGAATAGCGGGAGCTGGTAGTGAGCAGTTCTTC.

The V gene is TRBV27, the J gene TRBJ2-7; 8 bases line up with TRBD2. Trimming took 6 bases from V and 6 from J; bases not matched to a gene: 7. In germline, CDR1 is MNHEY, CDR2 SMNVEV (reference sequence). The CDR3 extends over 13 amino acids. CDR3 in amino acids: CASRRSGSAEQYF. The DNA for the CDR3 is TGTGCCAGCAGAAGAAGCGGGAGTGCCGAGCAGTACTTC.

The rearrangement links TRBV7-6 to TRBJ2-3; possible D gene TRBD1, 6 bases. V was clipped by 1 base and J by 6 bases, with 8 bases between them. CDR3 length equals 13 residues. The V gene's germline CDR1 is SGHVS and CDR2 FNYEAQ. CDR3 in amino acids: CASSLVRGDTQYF. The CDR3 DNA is TGTGCCAGCAGCTTAGTCAGGGGCGATACGCAGTATTTT.

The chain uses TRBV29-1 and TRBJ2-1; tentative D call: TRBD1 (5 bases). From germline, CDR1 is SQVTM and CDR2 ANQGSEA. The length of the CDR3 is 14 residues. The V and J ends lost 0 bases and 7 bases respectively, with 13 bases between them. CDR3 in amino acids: CSVEEPRQGNEQFF. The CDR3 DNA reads TGCAGCGTTGAAGAGCCGCGGCAGGGTAATGAGCAGTTCTTC.

CDR3 in DNA: TGTGCCAGCAGGCAACAGGGTGGCGGCAATCAGCCCCAGCATTTT. It is translated as CASRQQGGGNQPQHF. The rearrangement uses TRBV2 and TRBJ1-5, with D perhaps matching TRBD1 (6 bases). From germline, CDR1 is SNHLY and CDR2 FYNNEI. The CDR3 contains 15 residues. V shed 6 bases and J shed 2 bases, with 14 bases lying between them. Supplemented by reference TRBV2 and TRBJ1-5, the full variable domain reads EPEVTQTPSHQVTQMGQEVILRCVPISNHLYFYWYRQILGQKVEFLVSFYNNEISEKSEIFDDQFSVERPDGSNFTLKIRSTKLEDSAMYFCASRQQGGGNQPQHFGDGTRLSIL.

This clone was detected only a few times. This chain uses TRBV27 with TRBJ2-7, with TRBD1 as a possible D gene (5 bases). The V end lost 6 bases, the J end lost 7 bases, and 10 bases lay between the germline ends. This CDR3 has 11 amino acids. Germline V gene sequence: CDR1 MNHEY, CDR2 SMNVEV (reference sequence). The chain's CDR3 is CASRNRIEQYF. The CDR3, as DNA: TGTGCCAGCAGGAACAGGATTGAGCAGTACTTC.

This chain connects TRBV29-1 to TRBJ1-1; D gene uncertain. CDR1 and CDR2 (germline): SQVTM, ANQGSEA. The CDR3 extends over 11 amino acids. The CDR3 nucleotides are TGCAGTCATAGACAGAACACTGAAGCTTTCTTT. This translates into CSHRQNTEAFF.

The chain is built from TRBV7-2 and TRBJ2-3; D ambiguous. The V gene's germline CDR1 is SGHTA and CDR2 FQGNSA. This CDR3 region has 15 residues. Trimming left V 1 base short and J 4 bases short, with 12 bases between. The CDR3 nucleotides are TGTGCCAGCAGCTTAGTGGGTAGCAGTGCAGATACGCAGTATTTT. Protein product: CASSLVGSSADTQYF.

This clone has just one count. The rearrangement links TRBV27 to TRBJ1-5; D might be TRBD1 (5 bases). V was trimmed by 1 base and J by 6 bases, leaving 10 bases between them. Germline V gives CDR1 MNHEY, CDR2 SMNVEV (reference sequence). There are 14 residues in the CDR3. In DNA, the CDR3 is TGTGCCAGCAGTTTATTTGGGGGGTCTCAGCCCCAGCATTTT. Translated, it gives CASSLFGGSQPQHF.

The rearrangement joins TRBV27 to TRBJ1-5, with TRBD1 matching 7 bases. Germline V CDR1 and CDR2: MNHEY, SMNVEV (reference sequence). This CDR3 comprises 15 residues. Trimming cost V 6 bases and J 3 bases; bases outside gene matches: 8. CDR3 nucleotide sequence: TGTGCCAGCAGCCCCGGGACAGTGGCCAATCAGCCCCAGCATTTT. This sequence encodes CASSPGTVANQPQHF.

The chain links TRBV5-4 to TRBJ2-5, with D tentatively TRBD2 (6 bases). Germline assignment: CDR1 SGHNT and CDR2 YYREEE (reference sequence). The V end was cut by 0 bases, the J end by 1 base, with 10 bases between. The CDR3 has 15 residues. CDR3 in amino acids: CASSLGGAGQETQYF. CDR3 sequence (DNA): TGTGCCAGCAGCTTGGGCGGGGCCGGCCAAGAGACCCAGTACTTC.

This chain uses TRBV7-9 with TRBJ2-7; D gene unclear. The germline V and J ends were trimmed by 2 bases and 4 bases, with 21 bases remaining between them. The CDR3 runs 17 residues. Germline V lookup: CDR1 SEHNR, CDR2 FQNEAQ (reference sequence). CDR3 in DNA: TGTGCCAGCAGCTTACGTTCATCCAGACAAGTTTATTACGAGCAGTACTTC. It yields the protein CASSLRSSRQVYYEQYF.

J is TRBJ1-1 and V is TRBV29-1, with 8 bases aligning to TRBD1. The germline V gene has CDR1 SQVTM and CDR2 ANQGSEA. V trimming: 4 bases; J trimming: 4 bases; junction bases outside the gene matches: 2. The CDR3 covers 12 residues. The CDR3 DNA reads TGCAGCGTTGGACAGGGGAGCACTGAAGCTTTCTTT. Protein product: CSVGQGSTEAFF.

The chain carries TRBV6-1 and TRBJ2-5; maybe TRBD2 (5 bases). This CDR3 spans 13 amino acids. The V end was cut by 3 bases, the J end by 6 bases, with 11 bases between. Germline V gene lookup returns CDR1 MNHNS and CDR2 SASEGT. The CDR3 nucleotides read TGTGCCAGCAGTGACGGGGTTCCAAAGACCCAGTACTTC. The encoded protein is CASSDGVPKTQYF.